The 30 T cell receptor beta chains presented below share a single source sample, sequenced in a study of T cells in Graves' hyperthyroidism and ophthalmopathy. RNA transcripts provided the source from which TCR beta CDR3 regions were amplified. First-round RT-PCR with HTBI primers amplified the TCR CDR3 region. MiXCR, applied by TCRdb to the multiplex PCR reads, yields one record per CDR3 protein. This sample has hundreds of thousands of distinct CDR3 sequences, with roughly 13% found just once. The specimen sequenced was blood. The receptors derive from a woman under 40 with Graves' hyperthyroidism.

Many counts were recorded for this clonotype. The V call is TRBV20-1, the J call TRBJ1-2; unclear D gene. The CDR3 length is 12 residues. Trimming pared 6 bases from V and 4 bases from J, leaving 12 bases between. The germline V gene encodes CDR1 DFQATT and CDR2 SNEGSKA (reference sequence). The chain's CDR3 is CSATTPGYGYTF. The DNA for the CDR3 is TGCAGTGCGACTACACCGGGCTATGGCTACACCTTC.

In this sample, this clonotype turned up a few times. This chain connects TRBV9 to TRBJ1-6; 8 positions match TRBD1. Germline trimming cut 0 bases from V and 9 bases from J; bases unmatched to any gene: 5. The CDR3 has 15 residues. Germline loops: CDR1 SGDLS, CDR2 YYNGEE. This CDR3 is CASSVGDRIGSPLHF. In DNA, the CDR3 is TGTGCCAGCAGCGTAGGGGACAGGATTGGTTCACCCCTCCACTTT.

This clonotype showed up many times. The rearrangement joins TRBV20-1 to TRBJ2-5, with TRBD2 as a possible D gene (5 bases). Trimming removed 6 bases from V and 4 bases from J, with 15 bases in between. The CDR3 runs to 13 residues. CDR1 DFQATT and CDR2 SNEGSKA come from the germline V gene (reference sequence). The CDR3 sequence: CSAVDRGGETQYF. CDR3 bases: TGCAGTGCCGTTGATAGAGGAGGAGAGACCCAGTACTTC.

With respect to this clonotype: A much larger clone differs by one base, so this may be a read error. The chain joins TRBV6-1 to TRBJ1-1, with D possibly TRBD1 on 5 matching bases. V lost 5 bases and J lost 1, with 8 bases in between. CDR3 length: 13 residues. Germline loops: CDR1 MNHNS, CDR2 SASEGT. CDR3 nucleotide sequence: TGTGCCAGCAGTATGACAGCGAACACTGAAGCTTTCTTT. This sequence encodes CASSMTANTEAFF.

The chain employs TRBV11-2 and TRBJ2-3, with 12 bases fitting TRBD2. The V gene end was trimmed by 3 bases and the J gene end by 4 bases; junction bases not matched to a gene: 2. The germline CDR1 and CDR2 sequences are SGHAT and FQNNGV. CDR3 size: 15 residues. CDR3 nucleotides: TGTGCCAGCAGCTTCGGACTAGCGGGGTCAGATACGCAGTATTTT. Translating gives CASSFGLAGSDTQYF.

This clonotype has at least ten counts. The CDR3 sequence is CASSFRTNTGELFF. Here the CDR3 DNA reads TGTGCCAGCAGTTTTCGAACGAACACCGGGGAGCTGTTTTTT. J is TRBJ2-2 and V is TRBV27; no clear D gene. The length of the CDR3 is 14 residues. Trimming cost V 3 bases and J 0 bases, with 5 bases left between them. CDR1 is MNHEY and CDR2 is SMNVEV in the germline V gene (reference sequence).

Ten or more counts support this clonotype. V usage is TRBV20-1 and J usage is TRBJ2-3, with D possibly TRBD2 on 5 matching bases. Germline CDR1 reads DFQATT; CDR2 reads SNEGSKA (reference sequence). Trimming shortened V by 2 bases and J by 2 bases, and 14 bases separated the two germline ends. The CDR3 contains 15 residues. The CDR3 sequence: CSARPLDGDTDTQYF. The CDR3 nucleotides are TGCAGTGCTAGACCCCTTGACGGGGACACAGATACGCAGTATTTT.

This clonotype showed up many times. The CDR3 DNA is TGTGCCAGCAGCTTCCTCGGGGCAGAGACCCAGTACTTC. Amino acid sequence: CASSFLGAETQYF. This chain links TRBV7-3 with TRBJ2-5; D tentatively fits TRBD1 or TRBD2 (5 bases each). The CDR3 sequence is 13 residues long. V lost 3 bases and J 4 bases, leaving 9 bases between the germline ends. The germline V gene has CDR1 SGHTA and CDR2 FQGTGA. The variable domain in full, completed from reference TRBV7-3 and TRBJ2-5, reads GAGVSQTPSNKVTEKGKYVELRCDPISGHTALYWYRQSLGQGPEFLIYFQGTGAADDSGLPNDRFFAVRPEGSVSTLKIQRTERGDSAVYLCASSFLGAETQYFGPGTRLLVL.

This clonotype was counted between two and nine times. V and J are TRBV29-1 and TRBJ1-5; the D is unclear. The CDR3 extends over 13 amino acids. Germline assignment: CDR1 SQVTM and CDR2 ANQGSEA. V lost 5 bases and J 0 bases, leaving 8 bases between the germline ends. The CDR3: CSVPLYSNQPQHF. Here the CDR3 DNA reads TGCAGCGTTCCGCTCTATAGCAATCAGCCCCAGCATTTT. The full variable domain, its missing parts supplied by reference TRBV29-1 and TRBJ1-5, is SAVISQKPSRDICQRGTSLTIQCQVDSQVTMMFWYRQQPGQSLTLIATANQGSEATYESGFVIDKFPISRPNLTFSTLTVSNMSPEDSSIYLCSVPLYSNQPQHFGDGTRLSIL.

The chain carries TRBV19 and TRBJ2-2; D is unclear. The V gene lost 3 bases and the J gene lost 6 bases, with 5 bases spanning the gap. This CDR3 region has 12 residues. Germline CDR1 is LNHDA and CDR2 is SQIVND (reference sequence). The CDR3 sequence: CASSIYSGELFF. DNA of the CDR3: TGTGCCAGTAGTATTTATTCCGGGGAGCTGTTTTTT.

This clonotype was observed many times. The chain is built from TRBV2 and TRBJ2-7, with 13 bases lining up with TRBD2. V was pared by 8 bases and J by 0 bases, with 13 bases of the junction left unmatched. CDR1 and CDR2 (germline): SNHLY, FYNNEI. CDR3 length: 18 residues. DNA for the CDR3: TGTGCCAGCCGCTGGACTAGCGGGAGCCCGTGGGGCTCCTACGAGCAGTACTTC. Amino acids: CASRWTSGSPWGSYEQYF.

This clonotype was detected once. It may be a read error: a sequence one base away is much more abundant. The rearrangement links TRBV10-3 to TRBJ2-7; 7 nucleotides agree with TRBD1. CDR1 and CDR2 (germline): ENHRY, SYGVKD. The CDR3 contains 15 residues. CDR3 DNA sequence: TGTGCCATCAGTGAGTACGACAGGGCTCAGTACGAGCAGTGCTTC. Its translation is CAISEYDRAQYEQCF.

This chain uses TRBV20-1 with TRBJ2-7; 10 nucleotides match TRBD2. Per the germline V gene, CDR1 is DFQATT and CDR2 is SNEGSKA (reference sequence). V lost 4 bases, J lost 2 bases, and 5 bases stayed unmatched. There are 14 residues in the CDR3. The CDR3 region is CSAIPLAGPYEQYF. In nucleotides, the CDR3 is TGCAGTGCTATCCCACTAGCGGGGCCCTACGAGCAGTACTTC.

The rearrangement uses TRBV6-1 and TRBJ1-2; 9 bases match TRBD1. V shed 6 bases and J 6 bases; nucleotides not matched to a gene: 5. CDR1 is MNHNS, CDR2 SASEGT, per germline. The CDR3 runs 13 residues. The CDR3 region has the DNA TGTGCCAGCAGAGGGACAGGGAAGGATGGCTACACCTTC. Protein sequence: CASRGTGKDGYTF.

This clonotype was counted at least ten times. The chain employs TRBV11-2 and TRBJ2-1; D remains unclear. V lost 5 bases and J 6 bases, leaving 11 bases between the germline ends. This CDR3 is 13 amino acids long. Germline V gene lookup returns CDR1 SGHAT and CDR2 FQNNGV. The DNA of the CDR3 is TGTGCCAGCAGCCCCCTGGATTTCAATGAGCAGTTCTTC. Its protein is CASSPLDFNEQFF. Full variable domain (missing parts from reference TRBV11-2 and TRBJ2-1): EAGVAQSPRYKIIEKRQSVAFWCNPISGHATLYWYQQILGQGPKLLIQFQNNGVVDDSQLPKDRFSAERLKGVDSTLKIQPAKLEDSAVYLCASSPLDFNEQFFGPGTRLTVL.

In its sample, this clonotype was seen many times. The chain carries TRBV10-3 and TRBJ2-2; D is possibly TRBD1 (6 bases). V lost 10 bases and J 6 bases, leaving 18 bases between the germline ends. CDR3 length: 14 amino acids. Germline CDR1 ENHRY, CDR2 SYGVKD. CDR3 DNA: TGTGCCACCCTGGACAGAATCCCGCCCGGGGAGCTGTTTTTT. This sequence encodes CATLDRIPPGELFF.

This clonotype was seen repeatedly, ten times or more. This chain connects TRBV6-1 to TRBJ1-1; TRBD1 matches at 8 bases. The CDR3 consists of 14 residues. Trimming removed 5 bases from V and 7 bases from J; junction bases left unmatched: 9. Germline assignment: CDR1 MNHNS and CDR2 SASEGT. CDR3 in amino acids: CASSPQQGGSEAFF. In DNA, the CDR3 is TGTGCCAGCAGTCCACAACAGGGGGGGAGTGAAGCTTTCTTT.

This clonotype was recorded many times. The CDR3 region is CASSLSASGANVLTF. CDR3 coding DNA: TGTGCCAGCAGTTTATCCGCATCTGGGGCCAACGTCCTGACTTTC. The rearrangement links TRBV27 to TRBJ2-6; D is ambiguous. Trimming took off 0 bases at V and 1 base at J, with 4 bases between the two ends. Per the germline V gene, CDR1 is MNHEY and CDR2 is SMNVEV (reference sequence). The length of the CDR3 is 15 residues.

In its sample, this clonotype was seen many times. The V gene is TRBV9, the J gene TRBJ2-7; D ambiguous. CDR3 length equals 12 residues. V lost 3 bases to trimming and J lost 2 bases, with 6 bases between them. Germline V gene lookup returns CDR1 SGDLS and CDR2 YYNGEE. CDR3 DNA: TGTGCCAGCAGCGGAGTTACCTACGAGCAGTACTTC. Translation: CASSGVTYEQYF.

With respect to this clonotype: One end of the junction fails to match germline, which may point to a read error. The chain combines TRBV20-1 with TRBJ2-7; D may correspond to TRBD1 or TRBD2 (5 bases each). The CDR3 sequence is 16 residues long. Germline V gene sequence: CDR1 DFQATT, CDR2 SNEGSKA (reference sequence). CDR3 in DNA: TGCAGTGCTAGAGATCGGGGACGCAGGTTCTCCTACGTGCAGTACTTC. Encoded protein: CSARDRGRRFSYVQYF.

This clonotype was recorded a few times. The CDR3 here is CASSIDPPGGGRNEQFF. The CDR3, as DNA: TGTGCCAGTAGTATAGATCCTCCGGGGGGTGGCCGCAATGAGCAGTTCTTC. The chain recombines TRBV19 with TRBJ2-1; 7 nucleotides align to TRBD2. The CDR3 has 17 amino acids. Trimming took 0 bases from V and 6 from J; bases not matched to a gene: 11. The germline gives CDR1 LNHDA, CDR2 SQIVND (reference sequence).

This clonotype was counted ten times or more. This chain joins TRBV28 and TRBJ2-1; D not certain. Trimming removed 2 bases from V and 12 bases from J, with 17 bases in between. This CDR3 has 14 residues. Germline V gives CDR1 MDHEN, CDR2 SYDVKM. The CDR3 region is CASSLTLGTGGQFF. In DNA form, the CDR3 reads TGTGCCAGCAGTTTAACCCTAGGCACCGGTGGGCAGTTCTTC.

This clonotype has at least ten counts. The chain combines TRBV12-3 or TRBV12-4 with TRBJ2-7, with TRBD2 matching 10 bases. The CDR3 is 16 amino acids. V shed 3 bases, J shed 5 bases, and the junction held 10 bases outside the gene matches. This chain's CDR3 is CASSLLAGAQMDEQYF. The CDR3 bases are TGTGCCAGCAGTTTGCTAGCGGGGGCCCAAATGGACGAGCAGTACTTC.

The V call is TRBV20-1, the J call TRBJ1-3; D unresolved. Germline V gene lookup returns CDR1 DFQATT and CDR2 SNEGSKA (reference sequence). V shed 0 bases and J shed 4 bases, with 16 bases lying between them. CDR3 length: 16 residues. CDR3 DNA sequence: TGCAGTGCTAGAGATCTAGAAAGGTTCAGAGGAAACACCATATATTTT. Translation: CSARDLERFRGNTIYF.

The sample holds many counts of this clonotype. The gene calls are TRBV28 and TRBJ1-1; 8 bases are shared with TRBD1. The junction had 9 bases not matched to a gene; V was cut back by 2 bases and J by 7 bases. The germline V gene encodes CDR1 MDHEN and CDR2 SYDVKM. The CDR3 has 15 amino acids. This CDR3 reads CASSLQPGGWVEAFF. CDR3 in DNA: TGTGCCAGCAGTTTACAGCCAGGGGGCTGGGTTGAAGCTTTCTTT.

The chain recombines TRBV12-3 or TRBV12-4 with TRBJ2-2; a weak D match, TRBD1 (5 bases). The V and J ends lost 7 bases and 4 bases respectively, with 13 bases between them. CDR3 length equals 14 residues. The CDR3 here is CASNFGATTGELFF. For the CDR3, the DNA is TGTGCCAGCAATTTTGGGGCTACCACCGGGGAGCTGTTTTTT.

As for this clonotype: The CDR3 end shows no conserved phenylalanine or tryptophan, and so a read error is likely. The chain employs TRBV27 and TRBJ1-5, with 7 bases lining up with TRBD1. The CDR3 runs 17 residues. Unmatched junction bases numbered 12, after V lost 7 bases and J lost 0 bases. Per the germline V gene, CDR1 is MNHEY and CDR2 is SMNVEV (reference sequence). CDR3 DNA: TGTGCCAGCAAAAGGACAGGAGGCTTTGCTAGCAATCAGCCCCAGCATCTT. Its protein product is CASKRTGGFASNQPQHL.

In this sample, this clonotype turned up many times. CDR3 nucleotides: TGTGCCAGCCGGGGGTCCATCCACGAGCAGTACTTC. As protein: CASRGSIHEQYF. The chain employs TRBV2 and TRBJ2-7; maybe TRBD2 (6 bases). From germline, CDR1 is SNHLY and CDR2 FYNNEI. The CDR3 has 12 residues. With 8 bases removed from V and 5 bases from J, the gap between germline ends came to 13 bases. The whole variable domain, remainder taken from reference TRBV2 and TRBJ2-7, is EPEVTQTPSHQVTQMGQEVILRCVPISNHLYFYWYRQILGQKVEFLVSFYNNEISEKSEIFDDQFSVERPDGSNFTLKIRSTKLEDSAMYFCASRGSIHEQYFGPGTRLTVT.

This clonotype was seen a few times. The CDR3 nucleotides read TGTGCCAGCAGCGTAGGCCCAGCGGGCAGCACAGATACGCAGTATTTT. This codes for CASSVGPAGSTDTQYF. This sequence joins TRBV9 and TRBJ2-3; D is perhaps TRBD2 (6 bases). The germline V gene encodes CDR1 SGDLS and CDR2 YYNGEE. Deletions cut 0 bases from V and 0 bases from J, with 11 bases between. There are 16 residues in the CDR3. Full variable domain (missing parts from reference TRBV9 and TRBJ2-3): DSGVTQTPKHLITATGQRVTLRCSPRSGDLSVYWYQQSLDQGLQFLIQYYNGEERAKGNILERFSAQQFPDLHSELNLSSLELGDSALYFCASSVGPAGSTDTQYFGPGTRLTVL.

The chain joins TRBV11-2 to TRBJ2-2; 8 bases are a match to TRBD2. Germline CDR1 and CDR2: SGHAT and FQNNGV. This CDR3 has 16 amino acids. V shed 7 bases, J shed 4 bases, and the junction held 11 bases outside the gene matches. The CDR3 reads CASNPVGGRSTGELFF. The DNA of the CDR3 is TGTGCCAGCAACCCTGTCGGCGGGAGGAGCACCGGGGAGCTGTTTTTT.